This TCR beta chain originates from a study of PD-1 blockade in classical Hodgkin lymphoma. Findings and limits, study-wide: Some patients started nivolumab under 1 year after ASCT, and they were excluded. Newly diagnosed patients reportedly had lower baseline TCR diversity than healthy donors.

Deletions cut 1 base from V and 1 base from J, with 1 base between. CDR3 length: 13 residues. Germline loops: CDR1 MNHEY, CDR2 SVGAGI. In regard to this clone: Its antigen is as yet unknown.

Here immunoSEQ multiplex PCR was the method, and the copy in TCRdb shows in-frame clones only, minus some. The repertoire holds roughly 18,000 clones, with approximately 81% as singletons. Time point meaning: cycle 4 day 1 (C4D1), after 5 to 7 weeks of nivolumab. Each of the patients experienced relapse following autologous stem cell transplantation, and their brentuximab vedotin exposure differed. The CD4+ T cells used were purified from thawed PBMCs through magnetic negative selection. Sequencing was performed on CD4+ T cells from blood, taken before the fourth cycle of nivolumab. This sequence originates from a human donor with classical Hodgkin lymphoma. The chain links TRBV6-5 to TRBJ1-4; unclear D gene. CDR3 nucleotides: TGTGCCAGCAGTTACTTAACTAATGAAAAACTGTTTTTT. As protein: CASSYLTNEKLFF.